This is a list of T cell receptor beta chains from one sample in a study of cytomegalovirus exposure and HLA in healthy donors. Clones were sequenced by immunoSEQ multiplex PCR, and TCRdb holds only the in-frame ones, with some missing. This table holds 95,000 to 150,000 clones, over 60% found once. The sequencing sample was made of PBMCs. Source of these receptors: a man younger than 35 in good health and CMV-seronegative. Each CDR3 is given without its conserved first and last residue. Clone sizes are given selectively: once, few, many, or a class where the clone is expanded.

V: TRBV9
size: -
CDR3: ASSVTGVAYNEQF

V: TRBV5-1
size: -
CDR3: ASSFRGGADEKLF

V: TRBV28
size: few
CDR3: AATRQTNYGYT

V: TRBV11-2
size: -
CDR3: ASSPAGVSVYEQY

V: TRBV7-6
size: -
CDR3: ASSLTRGIRQETQY

V: TRBV6-6
size: -
CDR3: ASRQSSGGKGETQY

V: TRBV15
size: -
CDR3: ATSRGTSNEQF

V: TRBV30
size: -
CDR3: AWTREAGVGDTQY

V: TRBV5-6
size: -
CDR3: ASILTGTGPF

V: TRBV6-5
size: -
CDR3: ASSLIPGTEAF

V: TRBV6-1
size: -
CDR3: ASSGRGTPINYGYT

V: TRBV27
size: -
CDR3: ASSFERGRGDEQY

V: TRBV5-1
size: -
CDR3: ASRSLSPTGELF

V: TRBV6-1
size: -
CDR3: SSKLTGVIYNEQF

V: TRBV6-5
size: once
CDR3: ATKLSRFPTDTQY

V: TRBV11-2
size: few
CDR3: ASSLGEGAYEQY

V: TRBV9
size: once
CDR3: ASSSSGGEGETQY

V: TRBV2
size: -
CDR3: ASRMTGGFEKLF

V: TRBV5-1
size: -
CDR3: ASSLGPQGRWNTEAF

V: TRBV2
size: -
CDR3: ASSDRDGGDGQY

V: TRBV19
size: few
CDR3: ASSPGSVTEAF

V: TRBV5-4
size: -
CDR3: ASSPPQQGAETQY